The clone carrying this T cell receptor (beta chain) was seen repeatedly, ten times or more. Its antigen is currently unknown. The read terminates 3 residues ahead of where the CDR3 ends, so the germline J gene completes it. This table comes from immunoSEQ multiplex PCR, and its TCRdb copy is limited to in-frame clones, with some not included. The profile covers about 7,300 clones, none occurring a single time. This record belongs to a study of T cell clonality in common variable immunodeficiency. Points from the study as a whole: Fewer deletions and N-nucleotide insertions were reportedly seen in common variable immunodeficiency TCR beta sequences. CVID subjects had higher TCRbeta clonality than healthy controls, most marked in about a third. Compared with controls, CVID subjects had fewer shared TCRbeta clones.

Aged about 9 to 64 years, CVID subjects averaged approximately 36 years old. Most patients and controls had Caucasian heritage. Germline V CDR1 and CDR2: SGHTA, FQGNSA. Trimming shortened V by 1 base and J by 8 bases, and 12 bases separated the two germline ends. The CDR3 is 14 residues long. The rearrangement joins TRBV7-2 to TRBJ2-1; D uncertain. This TCR was sampled from a human donor with common variable immunodeficiency. Sequenced: peripheral blood mononuclear cells. The CDR3 bases that were read are TGTGCCAGCAGCTTAGTTTTTGGCGGTTATGAG. It specifies CASSLVFGGYE. The full CDR3 protein reads CASSLVFGGYEQFF.